This is a list of T cell receptor beta chains from one sample in a study of control samples from healthy donors and cancer patients. The repertoire was sequenced with immunoSEQ multiplex PCR; TCRdb's copy has only in-frame clones and lacks some. The data contain roughly 100,000 clones, about 90% of them singletons. The sample taken for sequencing was blood. The source is a young woman in good health. Each CDR3 is given with its conserved first and last residue. A D gene is named only where the DNA matches it firmly. Part of the rows lack a size; the others show once, few, many or a class for expanded clones.

>TRBV29-1|TRBJ1-4|-|once
CSVESARGEKLFF
TGCAGCGTTGAGTCAGCCCGGGGTGAAAAACTGTTTTTT
>TRBV3-1/TRBV3-2|TRBJ1-1|-|-
CASSQEWEAFF
TGTGCCAGCAGCCAAGAATGGGAGGCTTTCTTT
>TRBV14|TRBJ1-2|-|-
CASSQIDYYGYTF
TGTGCCAGCAGCCAGATCGACTACTATGGCTACACCTTC
>TRBV19|TRBJ2-7|TRBD1|-
CASSKDGQGLEQYF
TGTGCCAGTAGTAAGGACGGACAGGGGCTCGAGCAGTACTTC
>TRBV24-1|TRBJ2-2|-|-
CATSDRGTGYTGELFF
TGTGCCACCAGTGACCGCGGTACAGGGTACACCGGGGAGCTGTTTTTT
>TRBV28|TRBJ1-2|-|-
CASNPRIPYGYTF
TGTGCCAGCAATCCCCGGATACCCTATGGCTACACCTTC
>TRBV7-8|TRBJ1-2|-|-
CASSLDAWGDSNYGYTF
TGTGCCAGCAGCTTAGATGCTTGGGGAGACAGTAACTATGGCTACACCTTC
>TRBV19|TRBJ2-1|TRBD2|-
CASSGRLAGRNEQFF
TGTGCCAGTAGTGGGCGACTAGCGGGACGCAATGAGCAGTTCTTC
>TRBV13|TRBJ1-1|-|-
CASSSHLGTYTEAFF
TGTGCCAGCAGCTCCCATTTAGGGACGTACACTGAAGCTTTCTTT
>TRBV5-1|TRBJ2-2|-|few
CASSLDGSTGELFF
TGCGCCAGCAGCTTGGACGGCAGCACCGGGGAGCTGTTTTTT